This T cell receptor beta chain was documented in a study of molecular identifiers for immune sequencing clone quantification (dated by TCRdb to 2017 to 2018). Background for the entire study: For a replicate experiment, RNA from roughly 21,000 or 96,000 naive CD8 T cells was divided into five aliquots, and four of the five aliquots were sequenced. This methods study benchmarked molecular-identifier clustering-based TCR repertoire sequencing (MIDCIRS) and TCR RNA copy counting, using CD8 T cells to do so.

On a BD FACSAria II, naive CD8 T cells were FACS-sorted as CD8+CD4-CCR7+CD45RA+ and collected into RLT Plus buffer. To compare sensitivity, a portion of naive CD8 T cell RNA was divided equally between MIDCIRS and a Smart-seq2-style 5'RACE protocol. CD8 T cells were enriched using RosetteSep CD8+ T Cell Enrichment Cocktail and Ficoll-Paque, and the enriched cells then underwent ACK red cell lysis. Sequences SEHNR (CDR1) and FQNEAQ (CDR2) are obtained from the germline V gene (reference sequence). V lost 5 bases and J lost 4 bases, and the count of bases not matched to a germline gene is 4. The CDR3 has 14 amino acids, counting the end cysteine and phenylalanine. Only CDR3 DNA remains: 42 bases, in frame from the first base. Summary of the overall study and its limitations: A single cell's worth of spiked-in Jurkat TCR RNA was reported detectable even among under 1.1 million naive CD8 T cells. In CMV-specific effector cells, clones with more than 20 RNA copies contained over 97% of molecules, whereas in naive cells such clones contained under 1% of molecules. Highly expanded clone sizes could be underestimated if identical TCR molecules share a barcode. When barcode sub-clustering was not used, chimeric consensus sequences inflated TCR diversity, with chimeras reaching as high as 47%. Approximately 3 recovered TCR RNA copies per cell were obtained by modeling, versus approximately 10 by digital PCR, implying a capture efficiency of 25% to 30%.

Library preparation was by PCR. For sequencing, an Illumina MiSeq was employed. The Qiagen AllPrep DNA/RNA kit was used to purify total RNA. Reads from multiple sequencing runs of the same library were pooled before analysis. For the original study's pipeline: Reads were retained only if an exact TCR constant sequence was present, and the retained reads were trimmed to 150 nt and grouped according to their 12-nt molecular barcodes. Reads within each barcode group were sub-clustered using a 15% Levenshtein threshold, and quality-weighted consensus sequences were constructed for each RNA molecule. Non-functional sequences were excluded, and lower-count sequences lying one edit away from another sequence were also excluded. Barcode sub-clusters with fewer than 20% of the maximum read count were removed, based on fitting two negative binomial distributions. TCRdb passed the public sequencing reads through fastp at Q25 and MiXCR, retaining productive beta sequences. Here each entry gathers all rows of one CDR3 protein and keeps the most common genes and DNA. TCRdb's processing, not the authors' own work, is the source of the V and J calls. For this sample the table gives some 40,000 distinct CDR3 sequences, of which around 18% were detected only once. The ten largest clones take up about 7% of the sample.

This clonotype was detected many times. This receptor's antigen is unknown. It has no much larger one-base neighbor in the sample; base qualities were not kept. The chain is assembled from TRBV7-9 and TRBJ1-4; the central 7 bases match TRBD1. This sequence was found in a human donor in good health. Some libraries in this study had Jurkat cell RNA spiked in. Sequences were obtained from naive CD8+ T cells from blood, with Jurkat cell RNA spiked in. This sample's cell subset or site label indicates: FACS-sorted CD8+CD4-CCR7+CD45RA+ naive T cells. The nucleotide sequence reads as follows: TGTGCCAGCAGCCGGACAGGTCTTAATGAAAAACTGTTTTTT. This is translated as CASSRTGLNEKLFF.